This T cell receptor beta chain was identified during a study of cytomegalovirus exposure and HLA in healthy donors. Study at large: Early released data comprised 80 million to 90 million unique TCRs from HLA-typed donors. Notes on the study in general: Later on, analysis showed that most CMV-associated TCR beta chains appeared to be HLA-restricted. The study put 150 to 200 TCR beta chains on its list as cytomegalovirus-associated.

Vbeta (60) and Jbeta (13) primers were used in the PCR. Libraries were prepared by immunoSEQ multiplex PCR; TCRdb keeps only in-frame clonotypes and omits some of them. The sample has about 140,000 clones; roughly 71% are singletons. This clone has a handful of counts. The antigen is unknown. Its ends do not fully match the called genes, so a read error is possible. This CDR3 comprises 18 residues. The germline gives CDR1 MNHEY, CDR2 SMNVEV (reference sequence). The source of this sequence is a man in his thirties or forties in good health and CMV-seronegative. Sequencing was carried out using PBMCs. J is TRBJ2-6 and V is TRBV27, with TRBD1 matching over 9 bases. The CDR3, as DNA: TGTGCCAGCAGTTTTAGGAACAGGGGGCGAGCCGGGGCCAACGGCCTGACTTTC. Protein product: CASSFRNRGRAGANGLTF.